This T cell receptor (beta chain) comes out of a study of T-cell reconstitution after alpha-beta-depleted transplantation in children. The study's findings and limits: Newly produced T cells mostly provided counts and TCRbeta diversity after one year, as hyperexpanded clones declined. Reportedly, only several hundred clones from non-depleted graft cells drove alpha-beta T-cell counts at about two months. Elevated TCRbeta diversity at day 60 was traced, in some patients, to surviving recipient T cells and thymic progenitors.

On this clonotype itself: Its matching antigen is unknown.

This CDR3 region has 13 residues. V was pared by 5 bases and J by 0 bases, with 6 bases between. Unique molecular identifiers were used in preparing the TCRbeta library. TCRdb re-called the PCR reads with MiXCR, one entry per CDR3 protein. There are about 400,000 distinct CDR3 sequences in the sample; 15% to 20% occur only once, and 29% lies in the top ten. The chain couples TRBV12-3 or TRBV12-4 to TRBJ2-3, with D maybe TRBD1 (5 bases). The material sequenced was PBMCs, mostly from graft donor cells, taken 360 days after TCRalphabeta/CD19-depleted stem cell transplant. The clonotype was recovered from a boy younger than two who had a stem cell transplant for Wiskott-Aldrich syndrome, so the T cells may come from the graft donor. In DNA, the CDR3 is TGTGCCAGCAGTACAGGCAGCACAGATACGCAGTATTTT. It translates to CASSTGSTDTQYF.